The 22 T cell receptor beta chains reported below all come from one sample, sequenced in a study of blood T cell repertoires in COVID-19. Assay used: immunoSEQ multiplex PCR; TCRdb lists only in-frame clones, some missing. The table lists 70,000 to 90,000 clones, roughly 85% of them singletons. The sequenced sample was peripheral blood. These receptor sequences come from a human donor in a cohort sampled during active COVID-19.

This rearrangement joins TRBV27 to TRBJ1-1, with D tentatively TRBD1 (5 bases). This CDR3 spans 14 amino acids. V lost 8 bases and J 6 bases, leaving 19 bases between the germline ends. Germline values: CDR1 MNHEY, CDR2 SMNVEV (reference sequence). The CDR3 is CASAPGGFGPEAFF. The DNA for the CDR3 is TGTGCCAGCGCCCCGGGGGGATTTGGTCCTGAAGCTTTCTTT.

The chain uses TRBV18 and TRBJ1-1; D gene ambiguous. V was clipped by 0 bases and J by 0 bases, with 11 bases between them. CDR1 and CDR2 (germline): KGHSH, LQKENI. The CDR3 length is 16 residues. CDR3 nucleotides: TGTGCCAGCTCACCACCCTCCGCAAGCATGAACACTGAAGCTTTCTTT. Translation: CASSPPSASMNTEAFF.

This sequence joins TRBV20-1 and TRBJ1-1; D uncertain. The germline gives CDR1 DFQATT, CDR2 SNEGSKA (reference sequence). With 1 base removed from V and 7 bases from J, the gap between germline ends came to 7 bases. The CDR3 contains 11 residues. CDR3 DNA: TGCAGTGCTAGAGCGACTGTTGAAGCTTTCTTT. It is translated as CSARATVEAFF.

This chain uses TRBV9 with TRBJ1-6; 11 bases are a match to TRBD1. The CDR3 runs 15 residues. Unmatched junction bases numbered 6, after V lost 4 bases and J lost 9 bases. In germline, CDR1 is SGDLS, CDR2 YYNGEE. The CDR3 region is CASSPRDRGTSPLHF. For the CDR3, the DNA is TGTGCCAGCAGCCCCCGGGACAGGGGGACTTCACCCCTCCACTTT.

The CDR3 spells CASGQGSGANVLTF. The CDR3 DNA follows: TGTGCCAGCGGACAGGGGTCTGGGGCCAACGTCCTGACTTTC. This rearrangement joins TRBV2 to TRBJ2-6; TRBD1 matches at 9 bases. This CDR3 spans 14 amino acids. V was clipped by 8 bases and J by 1 base; unmatched bases: 0. Looked up from germline, CDR1 is SNHLY and CDR2 is FYNNEI.

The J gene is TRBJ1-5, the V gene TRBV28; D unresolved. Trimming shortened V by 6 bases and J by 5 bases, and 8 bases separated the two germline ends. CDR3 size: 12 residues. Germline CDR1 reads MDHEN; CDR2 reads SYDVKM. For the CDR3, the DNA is TGTGCCAGCAGCCCGGTGGATCAGCCCCAGCATTTT. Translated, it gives CASSPVDQPQHF.

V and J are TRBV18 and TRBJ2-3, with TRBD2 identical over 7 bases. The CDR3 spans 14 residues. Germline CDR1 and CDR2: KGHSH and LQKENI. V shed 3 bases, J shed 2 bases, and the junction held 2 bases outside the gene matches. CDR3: CASSPGGNTDTQYF. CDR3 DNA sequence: TGTGCCAGCTCACCCGGGGGGAACACAGATACGCAGTATTTT.

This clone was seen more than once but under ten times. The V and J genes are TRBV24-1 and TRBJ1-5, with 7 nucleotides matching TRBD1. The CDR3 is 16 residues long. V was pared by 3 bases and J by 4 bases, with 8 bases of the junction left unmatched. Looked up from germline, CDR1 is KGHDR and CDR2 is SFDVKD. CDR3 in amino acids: CATSDGNRGGNQPQHF. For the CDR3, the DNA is TGTGCCACCAGTGATGGAAACAGGGGTGGAAATCAGCCCCAGCATTTT.

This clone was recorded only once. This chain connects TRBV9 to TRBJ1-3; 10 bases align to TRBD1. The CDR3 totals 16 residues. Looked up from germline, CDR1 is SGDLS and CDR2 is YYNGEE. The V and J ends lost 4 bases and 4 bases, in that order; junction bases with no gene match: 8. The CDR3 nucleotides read TGTGCCAGCAGCCGACAGGGGGCGGCTTCCGGAAACACCATATATTTT. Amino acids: CASSRQGAASGNTIYF.

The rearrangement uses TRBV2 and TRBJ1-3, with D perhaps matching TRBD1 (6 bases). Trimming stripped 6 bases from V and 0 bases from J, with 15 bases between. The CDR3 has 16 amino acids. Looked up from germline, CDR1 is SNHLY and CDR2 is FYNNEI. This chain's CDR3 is CASSQRTVSSGNTIYF. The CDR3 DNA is TGTGCCAGCAGCCAGAGGACAGTTAGCTCTGGAAACACCATATATTTT. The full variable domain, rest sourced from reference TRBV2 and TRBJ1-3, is EPEVTQTPSHQVTQMGQEVILRCVPISNHLYFYWYRQILGQKVEFLVSFYNNEISEKSEIFDDQFSVERPDGSNFTLKIRSTKLEDSAMYFCASSQRTVSSGNTIYFGEGSWLTVV.

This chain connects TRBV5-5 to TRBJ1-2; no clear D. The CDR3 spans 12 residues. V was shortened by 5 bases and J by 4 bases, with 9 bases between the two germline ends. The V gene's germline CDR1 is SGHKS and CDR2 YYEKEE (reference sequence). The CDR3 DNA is TGTGCCAGCAGGCAGGAGGTCTATGGCTACACCTTC. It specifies CASRQEVYGYTF.

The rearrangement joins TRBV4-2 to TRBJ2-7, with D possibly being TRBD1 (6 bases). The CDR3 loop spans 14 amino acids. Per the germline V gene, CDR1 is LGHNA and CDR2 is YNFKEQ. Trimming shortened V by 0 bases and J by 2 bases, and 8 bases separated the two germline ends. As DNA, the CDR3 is TGTGCCAGCAGCCAAGAGTACAGGGCCTACGAGCAGTACTTC. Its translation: CASSQEYRAYEQYF.

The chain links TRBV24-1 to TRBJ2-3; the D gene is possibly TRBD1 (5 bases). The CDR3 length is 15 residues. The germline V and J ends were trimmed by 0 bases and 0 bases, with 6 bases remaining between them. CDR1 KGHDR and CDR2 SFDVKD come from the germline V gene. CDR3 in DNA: TGTGCCACCAGTGATTTGCAGGGCAGCACAGATACGCAGTATTTT. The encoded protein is CATSDLQGSTDTQYF.

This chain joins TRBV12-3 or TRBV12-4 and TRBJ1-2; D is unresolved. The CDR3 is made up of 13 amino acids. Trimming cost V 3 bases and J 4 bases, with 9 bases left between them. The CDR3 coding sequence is TGTGCCAGCAGTTTTGGTAGTAGCTATGGCTACACCTTC. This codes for CASSFGSSYGYTF.

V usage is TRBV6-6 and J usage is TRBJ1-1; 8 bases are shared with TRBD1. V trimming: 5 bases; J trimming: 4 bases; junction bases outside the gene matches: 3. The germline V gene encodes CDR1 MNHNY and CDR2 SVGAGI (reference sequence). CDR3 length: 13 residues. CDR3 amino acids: CASSRTGLTEAFF. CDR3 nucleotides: TGTGCCAGCAGTAGGACAGGGCTCACTGAAGCTTTCTTT.

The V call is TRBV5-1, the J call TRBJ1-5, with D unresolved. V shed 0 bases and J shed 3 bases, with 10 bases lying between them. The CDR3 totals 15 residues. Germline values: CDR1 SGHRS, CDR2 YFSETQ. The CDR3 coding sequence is TGCGCCAGCAGCTTGGACGGGAGGGACAATCAGCCCCAGCATTTT. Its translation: CASSLDGRDNQPQHF.

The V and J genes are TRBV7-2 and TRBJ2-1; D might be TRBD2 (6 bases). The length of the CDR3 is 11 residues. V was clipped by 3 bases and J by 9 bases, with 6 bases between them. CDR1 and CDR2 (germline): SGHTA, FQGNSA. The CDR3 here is CASSFGGEQFF. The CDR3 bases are TGTGCCAGCAGCTTCGGGGGTGAGCAGTTCTTC.

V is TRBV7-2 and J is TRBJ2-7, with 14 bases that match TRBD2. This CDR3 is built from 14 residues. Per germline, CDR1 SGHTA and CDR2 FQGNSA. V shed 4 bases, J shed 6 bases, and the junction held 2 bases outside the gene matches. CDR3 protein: CASSSGLAGVEQYF. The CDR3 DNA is TGTGCCAGCAGCTCGGGACTAGCGGGGGTCGAGCAGTACTTC.

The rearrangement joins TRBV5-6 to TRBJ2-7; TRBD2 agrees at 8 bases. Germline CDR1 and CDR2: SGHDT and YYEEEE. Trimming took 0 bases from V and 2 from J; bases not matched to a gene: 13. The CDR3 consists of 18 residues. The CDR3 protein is CASSLAYEGSGKTYEQYF. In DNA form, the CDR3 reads TGTGCCAGCAGCTTGGCCTACGAGGGTAGCGGGAAAACCTACGAGCAGTACTTC.

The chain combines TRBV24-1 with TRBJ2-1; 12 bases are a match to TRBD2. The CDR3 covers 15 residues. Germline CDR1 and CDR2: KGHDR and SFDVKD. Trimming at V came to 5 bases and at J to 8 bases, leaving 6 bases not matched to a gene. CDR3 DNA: TGTGCCACCAGTGCTAGCGGGAGGGCCCCAGATGAGCAGTTCTTC. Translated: CATSASGRAPDEQFF.

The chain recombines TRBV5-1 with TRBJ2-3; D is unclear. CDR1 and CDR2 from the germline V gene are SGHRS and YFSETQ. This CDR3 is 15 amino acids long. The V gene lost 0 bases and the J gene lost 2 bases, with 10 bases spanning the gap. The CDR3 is CASSLGVSSTDTQYF. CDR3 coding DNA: TGCGCCAGCAGCTTGGGGGTTAGCTCCACAGATACGCAGTATTTT.

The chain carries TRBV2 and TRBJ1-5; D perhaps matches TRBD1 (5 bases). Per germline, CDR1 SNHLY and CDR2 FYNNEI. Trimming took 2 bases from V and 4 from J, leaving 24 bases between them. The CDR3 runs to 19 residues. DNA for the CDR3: TGTGCCAGCAGTGAACTTCTCGCCGGGACTGCCGTGAGGAATCAGCCCCAGCATTTT. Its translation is CASSELLAGTAVRNQPQHF. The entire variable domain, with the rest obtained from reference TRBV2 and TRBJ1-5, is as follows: EPEVTQTPSHQVTQMGQEVILRCVPISNHLYFYWYRQILGQKVEFLVSFYNNEISEKSEIFDDQFSVERPDGSNFTLKIRSTKLEDSAMYFCASSELLAGTAVRNQPQHFGDGTRLSIL.